This T cell receptor (beta chain) stems from a study of CD8+ T cells in alopecia areata. Background on the study: In an open-label trial, patients got 5 to 10 mg tofacitinib twice daily. Study-wide results and limits: Between patients, shared TCR sequences were less clear than in mice. This was possibly due in part to HLA diversity in the patient population. While patients received tofacitinib, many expanded lesional clones remained present in scalp and blood.

Extracted RNA was reverse transcribed into cDNA, the sequencing template. Sequencing was performed with immunoSEQ multiplex PCR; in TCRdb, only in-frame clones are kept and a portion is missing. The table lists about 280,000 clones, more than 45% of them singletons. Germline V CDR1 and CDR2: SNHLY, FYNNEI. V lost 4 bases, J lost 9 bases, and 7 bases lay in between. The CDR3 loop spans 11 amino acids. This clone was detected only a few times. Its antigen is unidentified. As to treatment: oral pan-JAK inhibitor, 5-10 mg twice daily. In alopecia areata patients, both lesional scalp punch biopsies and peripheral blood were collected.

The receptor was isolated from a human donor with alopecia areata. The chain carries TRBV2 and TRBJ2-4; D call uncertain. Sample: CD4+ T cells sorted from blood, taken at week 24, from a patient treated with tofacitinib. The CDR3 here is CASSASGIQYF. The DNA of the CDR3 is TGTGCCAGCAGTGCCTCTGGCATTCAGTACTTC.